Listed here are 14 T cell receptor beta chains from one sample, sequenced in a study of cytomegalovirus exposure and HLA in healthy donors. PCR involved 60 Vbeta and 13 Jbeta primers. Using immunoSEQ multiplex PCR, the repertoire was profiled, and TCRdb retains in-frame clones only, with some absent. The sample includes more than 200,000 clones, more than 75% of them seen just once. The specimen was PBMCs. Receptor source: a man aged 35 to 55 in good health and CMV-seropositive.

The V gene is TRBV29-1, the J gene TRBJ2-7, with D possibly TRBD2 on 5 matching bases. The CDR3 sequence is 12 residues long. From germline, CDR1 is SQVTM and CDR2 ANQGSEA. Trimming pared 1 base from V and 1 base from J, leaving 5 bases between. The CDR3 here is CSVEGTSYEQYF. DNA for the CDR3: TGCAGCGTTGAAGGGACTTCCTACGAGCAGTACTTC.

The DNA for the CDR3 is TGTGCCAGCAGTTTAGACAGGTCGAGCTCCTACAATGAGCAGTTCTTC. Its translation is CASSLDRSSSYNEQFF. The chain employs TRBV27 and TRBJ2-1; weak D call: TRBD1 (6 bases). The CDR3 runs to 16 residues. V gave up 2 bases and J gave up 0 bases, with 11 bases separating them. Germline lookup yields CDR1 MNHEY and CDR2 SMNVEV (reference sequence).

In its sample, this clone was seen a few times. V usage is TRBV5-1 and J usage is TRBJ2-2; D possibly corresponds to TRBD2 (6 bases). The CDR3 is made up of 15 amino acids. The V gene's germline CDR1 is SGHRS and CDR2 YFSETQ. V was shortened by 4 bases and J by 4 bases, with 14 bases between the two germline ends. The CDR3 sequence: CASSPSGFTTGELFF. The CDR3, as DNA: TGCGCCAGCAGCCCCAGCGGGTTTACCACCGGGGAGCTGTTTTTT. The full variable domain, its missing parts supplied by reference TRBV5-1 and TRBJ2-2, is KAGVTQTPRYLIKTRGQQVTLSCSPISGHRSVSWYQQTPGQGLQFLFEYFSETQRNKGNFPGRFSGRQFSNSRSEMNVSTLELGDSALYLCASSPSGFTTGELFFGEGSRLTVL.

V gene TRBV5-1 combines with J gene TRBJ2-7; the match to TRBD2 covers 7 bases. V was pared by 0 bases and J by 0 bases, with 6 bases of the junction left unmatched. The CDR3 totals 16 residues. Germline values: CDR1 SGHRS, CDR2 YFSETQ. The CDR3 region is CASSLGRLAASYEQYF. CDR3 DNA sequence: TGCGCCAGCAGCTTGGGCCGTCTAGCGGCCTCCTACGAGCAGTACTTC.

The rearrangement links TRBV11-2 to TRBJ2-7; possible D gene TRBD2, 5 bases. The CDR3 is 14 residues long. Germline V lookup: CDR1 SGHAT, CDR2 FQNNGV. V lost 4 bases and J 0 bases, leaving 10 bases between the germline ends. CDR3: CASSSWTVSYEQYV. CDR3 DNA sequence: TGTGCCAGCAGCTCCTGGACTGTCTCCTACGAGCAGTACGTC.

CDR3 DNA sequence: TGTGCCTGGAGGCAGCAGGTCTACAATGAGCAGTTCTTC. Its protein product is CAWRQQVYNEQFF. V is TRBV30 and J is TRBJ2-1; D not certain. Germline-derived CDR1 and CDR2 are GTSNPN and SVGIG (reference sequence). The CDR3 extends over 13 amino acids. V shed 3 bases and J shed 3 bases, with 9 bases lying between them.

The chain employs TRBV14 and TRBJ1-1, with TRBD1 matching 8 bases. The CDR3 contains 15 residues. Germline CDR1 is SGHDN and CDR2 is FVKESK. The V and J ends lost 5 bases and 1 base, in that order; junction bases with no gene match: 6. CDR3 sequence: CASSKAGTGNTEAFF. The CDR3 nucleotides are TGTGCCAGCAGCAAGGCCGGGACAGGGAACACTGAAGCTTTCTTT.

This sequence joins TRBV6-1 and TRBJ2-7; TRBD1 aligns across 7 bases. Germline values: CDR1 MNHNS, CDR2 SASEGT. The J segment lost 2 bases and the V segment lost 3 bases, leaving 13 bases of the junction unmatched. The CDR3 is made up of 17 amino acids. CDR3 DNA: TGTGCCAGCAGTGATACGGGGACAGCCGGAACCCCCTACGAGCAGTACGTC. Protein sequence: CASSDTGTAGTPYEQYV.

This rearrangement joins TRBV5-4 to TRBJ2-1; TRBD2 matches 9 bases. This CDR3 spans 15 amino acids. After removal of 4 bases from V and 5 bases from J, the junction contained 7 bases not matched to a gene. Germline V gene lookup returns CDR1 SGHNT and CDR2 YYREEE (reference sequence). CDR3 loop: CASSPRVAGDNEQFF. CDR3 bases: TGTGCCAGCAGCCCCCGGGTAGCGGGGGACAATGAGCAGTTCTTC.

The J gene is TRBJ1-2, the V gene TRBV6-5, with 9 bases that match TRBD1. J was trimmed by 7 bases and V by 5 bases; bases with no gene match: 11. This CDR3 is 15 amino acids long. The germline CDR1 and CDR2 sequences are MNHEY and SVGAGI. CDR3 in DNA: TGTGCCAGCAGTCTCAGGACAGGGGAAAGAGGTGGCTACACCTTC. Amino acids: CASSLRTGERGGYTF.

This clone was observed a few times. The chain combines TRBV6-6 with TRBJ1-1, with a tentative D call TRBD1 (6 bases). Germline lookup yields CDR1 MNHNY and CDR2 SVGAGI (reference sequence). The CDR3 totals 12 residues. V lost 6 bases and J lost 6, with 11 bases in between. CDR3 nucleotides: TGTGCCAGCAGCCTTGGACAGCCTGAAGCTTTCTTT. This sequence encodes CASSLGQPEAFF.

The chain carries TRBV21-1 and TRBJ2-1; TRBD2 is taken as the D call from the table, unchecked against the DNA. TRBV21-1 constitutes a pseudogene. The CDR3 length is 12 residues. DNA of the CDR3: TGTGCCAGCAGCAAAGTTGCCTGCCCGAGGTTCTTC. Translating gives CASSKVACPRFF.

The chain joins TRBV12-5 to TRBJ2-7; 10 nucleotides agree with TRBD1. This CDR3 has 13 residues. V was clipped by 6 bases and J by 6 bases; unmatched bases: 5. Per germline, CDR1 LGHNT and CDR2 FRNRAP. Here the CDR3 DNA reads TGTGCTAGTGGCCCCGGGACAGGGGTCGAGCAGTACTTC. Its translation: CASGPGTGVEQYF.

The rearrangement joins TRBV6-5 to TRBJ2-7; TRBD2 matches at 7 bases. The CDR3 sequence is 15 residues long. Germline V gene sequence: CDR1 MNHEY, CDR2 SVGAGI. The ends lost 6 bases at V and 4 bases at J; junction bases unmatched: 12. The CDR3 region has the DNA TGTGCCAGCAGCCTTGGGGGGGGGTTTGGTTACGAGCAGTACTTC. It yields the protein CASSLGGGFGYEQYF.